These 20 T cell receptor beta chains were sequenced from one sample in a study of regulatory T cells in long-lasting Graves disease. Time point here: newly diagnosed GD, antithyroid drugs for less than 3 months. The TCR library used RNA extracted from PBMCs. To make TCR beta libraries, researchers used iRepertoire HTBI primers and Arm-PCR of CDR3 regions. MiXCR was run by TCRdb on the multiplex PCR reads, yielding one entry per CDR3 protein. The data contain about 380,000 distinct CDR3 sequences, about a sixth of them seen just once; the ten biggest clones take up over 20%. This sample comprised peripheral blood mononuclear cells (PBMCs), obtained at new diagnosis, from a patient treated with antithyroid drugs. These receptors originate from a female donor with Graves disease.

The V gene is TRBV6-2 or TRBV6-3, the J gene TRBJ2-4, with 7 bases identical to TRBD1. The germline CDR1 and CDR2 sequences are MNHEY and SVGEGT. The ends lost 5 bases at V and 1 base at J; junction bases unmatched: 8. The CDR3 is made up of 16 amino acids. CDR3: CASSLTGALAKNIQYF. Written as DNA, the CDR3 is TGTGCCAGCAGTCTTACAGGGGCCTTGGCCAAAAACATTCAGTACTTC.

There are many counts of this clonotype. The chain uses TRBV5-4 and TRBJ1-1, with TRBD1 identical over 7 bases. The V segment lost 4 bases and the J segment 5 bases; nucleotides outside the gene matches: 5. CDR3 length: 13 residues. Germline CDR1 is SGHNT and CDR2 is YYREEE (reference sequence). The CDR3 here is CASSALTGTEAFF. In nucleotides, the CDR3 is TGTGCCAGCAGCGCCCTGACAGGGACTGAAGCTTTCTTT.

A note on this clonotype: This may be a read error, as it is one base from a much larger clone. The rearrangement uses TRBV7-9 and TRBJ1-2, with TRBD1 matching 8 bases. The CDR3 is 15 amino acids. CDR1 is SEHNR, CDR2 FQNEAQ, per germline (reference sequence). The CDR3 loop is CASSSLGQGYGGYIF. DNA of the CDR3: TGTGCCAGCAGCTCTCTAGGACAGGGCTATGGTGGCTACATCTTC.

The chain has TRBV7-9 and TRBJ1-3, with D perhaps TRBD1 (6 bases). The CDR3 consists of 20 residues. Per the germline V gene, CDR1 is SEHNR and CDR2 is FQNEAQ (reference sequence). V gave up 4 bases and J gave up 0 bases, with 25 bases separating them. In nucleotides, the CDR3 is TGTGCCAGCAGCTCCCCCCTGTCAGGGGACGGATCGATCTCTGGAAACACCATATATTTT. It translates to CASSSPLSGDGSISGNTIYF.

This clonotype was observed many times. This sequence joins TRBV7-2 and TRBJ2-1, with TRBD2 identical over 9 bases. CDR3 size: 13 residues. J gave up 7 bases and V 5 bases, and 3 bases lay outside the gene matches. Looked up from germline, CDR1 is SGHTA and CDR2 is FQGNSA. In DNA form, the CDR3 reads TGTGCCAGCAGCCTTGGACTAGCGAATGAGCAGTTCTTC. Protein: CASSLGLANEQFF.

This clonotype was seen repeatedly, ten times or more. The chain carries TRBV28 and TRBJ1-2, with 7 nucleotides matching TRBD1. The J segment lost 5 bases and the V segment lost 4 bases, leaving 10 bases of the junction unmatched. The germline gives CDR1 MDHEN, CDR2 SYDVKM. The CDR3 length is 15 residues. The CDR3 spells CASSSSSQGDYGYTF. CDR3 coding DNA: TGTGCCAGCAGTTCTAGTTCGCAGGGGGATTATGGCTACACCTTC.

This sequence joins TRBV28 and TRBJ2-2; 10 bases fit TRBD2. The CDR3 runs 19 residues. V trimming: 3 bases; J trimming: 3 bases; junction bases outside the gene matches: 13. Germline V gives CDR1 MDHEN, CDR2 SYDVKM. For the CDR3, the DNA is TGTGCCAGCAGTTTTGAGGTAGCGGGAGGTGCCCTTCACACCGGGGAGCTGTTTTTT. Its protein is CASSFEVAGGALHTGELFF.

A few counts support this clonotype. The chain uses TRBV2 and TRBJ2-3; D is ambiguous. The length of the CDR3 is 14 residues. The ends were cut back, 1 base at V and 1 base at J, with 6 bases in the middle. Germline CDR1 is SNHLY and CDR2 is FYNNEI. The CDR3 here is CASSEDGGTDTQYF. CDR3 DNA sequence: TGTGCCAGCAGTGAAGACGGAGGCACAGATACGCAGTATTTT.

This clonotype has only a few counts. Just one base apart from a much larger clone, this may be a read error. The chain combines TRBV7-9 with TRBJ2-7; D assignment may be TRBD1 or TRBD2 (5 bases each). CDR3 size: 16 residues. Germline V gene lookup returns CDR1 SEHNR and CDR2 FQNEAQ (reference sequence). V lost 4 bases to trimming and J lost 4 bases, with 20 bases between them. CDR3: CASSSTEGLGVYEQYF. The CDR3 nucleotides read TGTGCCAGCAGCTCTACCGAAGGACTGGGGGTGTACGAGCAGTACTTC.

This clonotype was observed a handful of times. The chain has TRBV7-2 and TRBJ2-1; 12 bases line up with TRBD2. In germline, CDR1 is SGHTA, CDR2 FQGNSA. This CDR3 has 16 residues. Unmatched junction bases numbered 7, after V lost 3 bases and J lost 7 bases. CDR3 residues: CASSFRLAGAQNEQFF. As DNA, the CDR3 is TGTGCCAGCAGCTTCCGACTAGCGGGAGCCCAGAATGAGCAGTTCTTC.

The genes are TRBV11-3 and TRBJ2-1; a possible D gene is TRBD2 (6 bases). The V gene lost 1 base and the J gene lost 0 bases, with 10 bases spanning the gap. Germline V gives CDR1 SGHNT, CDR2 YENEEA. CDR3 length equals 16 residues. Here the CDR3 DNA reads TGTGCCAGCAGCTTAGGGAGCGGGTACTCCTACAATGAGCAGTTCTTC. Translating it yields CASSLGSGYSYNEQFF.

This clonotype was seen ten or more times. The chain recombines TRBV6-1 with TRBJ1-2; TRBD1 aligns across 7 bases. The germline V gene encodes CDR1 MNHNS and CDR2 SASEGT. Germline trimming cut 8 bases from V and 9 bases from J; bases unmatched to any gene: 21. CDR3 size: 16 residues. The CDR3 region has the DNA TGTGCCAGCGGATTGAAGGGCCGTGACAGGGAGATGAGCTACACCTTC. It translates to CASGLKGRDREMSYTF.

In this sample, this clonotype turned up many times. This chain uses TRBV6-1 with TRBJ2-5, with 10 bases identical to TRBD2. Germline V lookup: CDR1 MNHNS, CDR2 SASEGT. The CDR3 covers 18 residues. Trimming cost V 1 base and J 0 bases; bases outside gene matches: 8. The CDR3 loop is CASSEDLAGVPYQETQYF. In DNA, the CDR3 is TGTGCCAGCAGTGAAGACCTAGCGGGGGTCCCATACCAAGAGACCCAGTACTTC.

This clonotype has ten or more counts. V usage is TRBV2 and J usage is TRBJ1-2, with 7 positions matching TRBD1. The CDR3 has 13 amino acids. J gave up 7 bases and V 6 bases, and 8 bases lay outside the gene matches. Germline V gene sequence: CDR1 SNHLY, CDR2 FYNNEI. The CDR3 region is CASSVDREAGYTF. CDR3 bases: TGTGCCAGCAGCGTAGACAGGGAGGCTGGCTACACCTTC.

The CDR3 DNA reads as TGTGCCAGCACTAACAGGGGGATCAGCACCGGGGAGCTGTTTTTT. This codes for CASTNRGISTGELFF. The V and J genes are TRBV6-1 and TRBJ2-2, with 8 bases matching TRBD1. This CDR3 region has 15 residues. The ends lost 7 bases at V and 4 bases at J; junction bases unmatched: 8. Per germline, CDR1 MNHNS and CDR2 SASEGT.

The sample holds many counts of this clonotype. The chain couples TRBV9 to TRBJ1-4; 7 bases match TRBD1. The CDR3 has 16 residues. Trimming removed 4 bases from V and 8 bases from J; junction bases left unmatched: 14. Germline loops: CDR1 SGDLS, CDR2 YYNGEE. CDR3 sequence reads: CASSPPRTGFAEKLFF. The CDR3, as DNA: TGTGCCAGCAGCCCCCCACGGACAGGTTTTGCGGAAAAACTGTTTTTT. The full variable domain, completed using reference TRBV9 and TRBJ1-4, is DSGVTQTPKHLITATGQRVTLRCSPRSGDLSVYWYQQSLDQGLQFLIQYYNGEERAKGNILERFSAQQFPDLHSELNLSSLELGDSALYFCASSPPRTGFAEKLFFGSGTQLSVL.

This clonotype was seen ten or more times. The chain carries TRBV25-1 and TRBJ2-5, with 8 bases fitting TRBD1. Germline V gene lookup returns CDR1 MGHDK and CDR2 SYGVNS. This CDR3 has 18 amino acids. Trimming took 3 bases from V and 4 from J; bases not matched to a gene: 16. The CDR3 spells CASSDQELSDRAGETQYF. The CDR3 coding sequence is TGTGCCAGCAGTGACCAAGAGCTTTCGGACAGGGCGGGAGAGACCCAGTACTTC.

This clonotype was seen at least ten times. The chain has TRBV28 and TRBJ2-7, with TRBD1 matching over 7 bases. The CDR3 is 15 residues long. V lost 1 base to trimming and J lost 2 bases; unmatched junction nucleotides: 5. Looked up from germline, CDR1 is MDHEN and CDR2 is SYDVKM. The CDR3 coding sequence is TGTGCCAGCAGTTTATTGGGACAGAGTACCTACGAGCAGTACTTC. It is translated as CASSLLGQSTYEQYF.

This clonotype was observed a handful of times. This chain uses TRBV28 with TRBJ1-5, with TRBD1 identical over 7 bases. Germline V lookup: CDR1 MDHEN, CDR2 SYDVKM. Losses at the gene ends were 7 bases for V and 2 bases for J; bases not matched to a gene: 14. CDR3 length equals 17 residues. The CDR3 DNA reads as TGTGCCAGCACCCAAGGGGGCCCGGGACACGGCAATCAGCCCCAGCATTTT. Protein sequence: CASTQGGPGHGNQPQHF.

As concerns this clonotype: A far larger clone is just one base off, so this is likely a read error. This chain links TRBV12-3 or TRBV12-4 with TRBJ2-7; the match to TRBD2 covers 13 bases. J gave up 7 bases and V 5 bases, and 8 bases lay outside the gene matches. This CDR3 contains 15 residues. CDR3 residues: CASSQLAGGRGEQYF. The CDR3 DNA follows: TGTGCCAGCAGTCAACTAGCGGGGGGGCGGGGTGAGCAGTACTTC.